One sample yielded the 27 T cell receptor beta chains listed below, sequenced in a study of CD8 T cells in Susac syndrome. An amount of RNA that ranged from about 0.45 to 1 ug was reverse transcribed with random hexamers. TCRdb itself ran the immunoSEQ multiplex PCR reads through MiXCR, one entry per CDR3 protein. The data hold more than 65,000 distinct CDR3 sequences, with around 93% observed a single time. Sequencing was done on a sample of CD8+ T cells from PBMCs. These receptor sequences come from a human donor in good health.

V and J are TRBV3-1 and TRBJ2-7, with TRBD1 matching over 8 bases. This CDR3 spans 15 amino acids. V was clipped by 6 bases and J by 0 bases; unmatched bases: 7. Per germline, CDR1 LGHDT and CDR2 YNNKEL (reference sequence). CDR3 amino acids: CASSLTGGFSYEQYF. DNA for the CDR3: TGTGCCAGCAGTCTAACAGGGGGTTTCTCCTACGAGCAGTACTTC.

The chain combines TRBV5-1 with TRBJ2-5; 8 bases are a match to TRBD2. The V gene end was trimmed by 0 bases and the J gene end by 0 bases; junction bases not matched to a gene: 7. Germline CDR1 and CDR2: SGHRS and YFSETQ. CDR3 length: 17 amino acids. As DNA, the CDR3 is TGCGCCAGCAGCTTGGCCCCCGAGCGGGGGTACCAAGAGACCCAGTACTTC. It yields the protein CASSLAPERGYQETQYF.

The J gene is TRBJ2-3, the V gene TRBV7-2; 7 nucleotides agree with TRBD2. This CDR3 is 16 amino acids long. Germline CDR1 SGHTA, CDR2 FQGNSA. Trimming took 4 bases from V and 2 from J; bases not matched to a gene: 9. This CDR3 reads CASSSTRSGDTDTQYF. DNA of the CDR3: TGTGCCAGCAGCTCCACGAGGAGCGGGGACACAGATACGCAGTATTTT.

The chain has TRBV7-9 and TRBJ1-1, with TRBD1 as a possible D gene (6 bases). The CDR3 contains 14 residues. Germline V gene data show CDR1 as SEHNR and CDR2 as FQNEAQ (reference sequence). V lost 5 bases to trimming and J lost 7 bases, with 17 bases between them. CDR3 bases: TGTGCCAGCAGCCCCGGGGGGGGGCGCATTGAAGCTTTCTTT. Residues: CASSPGGGRIEAFF.

This sequence joins TRBV9 and TRBJ2-7, with D perhaps matching TRBD1 (5 bases). The ends were cut back, 4 bases at V and 3 bases at J, with 14 bases in the middle. The germline CDR1 and CDR2 sequences are SGDLS and YYNGEE. This CDR3 comprises 14 residues. The CDR3 loop is CASSPGGASYEQYF. Here the CDR3 DNA reads TGTGCCAGCAGCCCTGGTGGGGCAAGCTACGAGCAGTACTTC. Complete variable domain (other parts from reference TRBV9 and TRBJ2-7): DSGVTQTPKHLITATGQRVTLRCSPRSGDLSVYWYQQSLDQGLQFLIQYYNGEERAKGNILERFSAQQFPDLHSELNLSSLELGDSALYFCASSPGGASYEQYFGPGTRLTVT.

This clonotype came up once. The chain employs TRBV5-1 and TRBJ2-7, with TRBD1 matching 7 bases. CDR1 is SGHRS, CDR2 YFSETQ, per germline. The CDR3 is made up of 18 amino acids. V was clipped by 0 bases and J by 3 bases; unmatched bases: 15. The CDR3 nucleotides read TGCGCCAGCAGCTTGGCCGCTTATATTAGGGACAGATGCTACGAGCAGTACTTC. It codes for CASSLAAYIRDRCYEQYF. Variable domain in full (rest from reference TRBV5-1 and TRBJ2-7): KAGVTQTPRYLIKTRGQQVTLSCSPISGHRSVSWYQQTPGQGLQFLFEYFSETQRNKGNFPGRFSGRQFSNSRSEMNVSTLELGDSALYLCASSLAAYIRDRCYEQYFGPGTRLTVT.

The V call is TRBV28, the J call TRBJ1-1, with TRBD1 as a possible D gene (6 bases). The CDR3 sequence is 16 residues long. CDR1 and CDR2 from the germline V gene are MDHEN and SYDVKM. Trimming cost V 6 bases and J 1 base, with 18 bases left between them. The CDR3 coding sequence is TGTGCCAGCAGACCTACAGGGATAGGGAAGAACACTGAAGCTTTCTTT. It codes for CASRPTGIGKNTEAFF.

The chain carries TRBV12-3 or TRBV12-4 and TRBJ2-5, with a possible D match to TRBD1 (6 bases). The V and J ends lost 3 bases and 0 bases respectively, with 11 bases between them. The length of the CDR3 is 15 residues. CDR3: CASSLTDSYQETQYF. For the CDR3, the DNA is TGTGCCAGCAGTTTGACGGACAGCTACCAAGAGACCCAGTACTTC.

The chain links TRBV5-1 to TRBJ2-1; no reliable D call. V was pared by 5 bases and J by 5 bases, with 20 bases between. Germline-derived CDR1 and CDR2 are SGHRS and YFSETQ. The CDR3 covers 16 residues. The CDR3 is CASRPPDGSINNEQFF. CDR3 nucleotides: TGCGCCAGCAGGCCCCCCGACGGATCGATCAACAATGAGCAGTTCTTC.

The chain recombines TRBV3-1 with TRBJ1-5; 11 bases fit TRBD1. The J segment lost 2 bases and the V segment lost 4 bases, leaving 10 bases of the junction unmatched. The CDR3 is 18 residues long. The germline V gene encodes CDR1 LGHDT and CDR2 YNNKEL (reference sequence). The CDR3 region is CASSLDRGPDGGNQPQHF. The CDR3 DNA reads as TGTGCCAGCAGCCTGGACAGGGGGCCTGATGGTGGCAATCAGCCCCAGCATTTT.

CDR3 in amino acids: CASRPPDRYEQYF. CDR3 DNA: TGTGCCAGCAGACCTCCAGACAGGTACGAGCAGTACTTC. The chain uses TRBV28 and TRBJ2-7, with a possible D match to TRBD1 (6 bases). This CDR3 has 13 amino acids. Germline V CDR1 and CDR2: MDHEN, SYDVKM. With 6 bases removed from V and 4 bases from J, the gap between germline ends came to 13 bases.

The chain recombines TRBV25-1 with TRBJ1-1, with 9 bases fitting TRBD1. Germline V gives CDR1 MGHDK, CDR2 SYGVNS. This CDR3 contains 14 residues. Unmatched junction bases numbered 1, after V lost 4 bases and J lost 1 base. CDR3 bases: TGTGCCAGCAGTGTACAGGGGGCGAACACTGAAGCTTTCTTT. Protein: CASSVQGANTEAFF.

This clonotype appeared a single time. V gene TRBV29-1 combines with J gene TRBJ1-2, with 8 bases fitting TRBD1. The CDR3 has 13 residues. The germline gives CDR1 SQVTM, CDR2 ANQGSEA. After removal of 3 bases from V and 4 bases from J, the junction contained 4 bases not matched to a gene. The CDR3 here is CSVETGEGYGYTF. CDR3 bases: TGCAGCGTTGAGACAGGGGAGGGCTATGGCTACACCTTC. Looking up the rest from reference TRBV29-1 and TRBJ1-2 gives the full variable domain: SAVISQKPSRDICQRGTSLTIQCQVDSQVTMMFWYRQQPGQSLTLIATANQGSEATYESGFVIDKFPISRPNLTFSTLTVSNMSPEDSSIYLCSVETGEGYGYTFGSGTRLTVV.

The genes are TRBV14 and TRBJ2-4; 8 nucleotides line up with TRBD2. This CDR3 contains 19 residues. Trimming cost V 0 bases and J 5 bases; bases outside gene matches: 15. Per the germline V gene, CDR1 is SGHDN and CDR2 is FVKESK. The CDR3 nucleotides read TGTGCCAGCAGCCAAGAGACCGGGACTAGTTGGTTTGCGGAAAACATTCAGTACTTC. It yields the protein CASSQETGTSWFAENIQYF.

The J gene is TRBJ2-6, the V gene TRBV9, with 8 bases identical to TRBD1. Germline V CDR1 and CDR2: SGDLS, YYNGEE. There are 15 residues in the CDR3. V trimming: 4 bases; J trimming: 4 bases; junction bases outside the gene matches: 4. As DNA, the CDR3 is TGTGCCAGCAGCATGGACAGGGTCGGGGCCAACGTCCTGACTTTC. Its translation is CASSMDRVGANVLTF.

This chain uses TRBV3-1 with TRBJ1-2, with 8 bases aligning to TRBD1. Germline CDR1 LGHDT, CDR2 YNNKEL (reference sequence). V was clipped by 0 bases and J by 1 base; unmatched bases: 10. The length of the CDR3 is 18 residues. CDR3 residues: CASSQDVSGGGFNYGYTF. The CDR3 DNA is TGTGCCAGCAGCCAAGATGTGTCAGGGGGCGGATTTAACTATGGCTACACCTTC.

The chain uses TRBV5-4 and TRBJ2-1, with D perhaps matching TRBD1 (6 bases). From germline, CDR1 is SGHNT and CDR2 YYREEE (reference sequence). The CDR3 loop spans 12 amino acids. The CDR3 sequence: CVIQDRYNEQFF. DNA of the CDR3: TGTGTCATACAAGACAGGTACAATGAGCAGTTCTTC.

The gene calls are TRBV25-1 and TRBJ1-2; the match to TRBD1 covers 7 bases. The CDR3 totals 13 residues. J gave up 2 bases and V 3 bases, and 0 bases lay outside the gene matches. Germline V CDR1 and CDR2: MGHDK, SYGVNS. DNA of the CDR3: TGTGCCAGCAGTGAGACAGGGAACTATGGCTACACCTTC. This translates into CASSETGNYGYTF.

The chain has TRBV7-9 and TRBJ2-1; D uncertain. The V gene's germline CDR1 is SEHNR and CDR2 FQNEAQ (reference sequence). The CDR3 is made up of 14 amino acids. Trimming took 5 bases from V and 8 from J, leaving 16 bases between them. CDR3 amino acids: CASSPVGLGHEQFF. The DNA of the CDR3 is TGTGCCAGCAGCCCAGTGGGATTGGGTCATGAGCAGTTCTTC.

This rearrangement joins TRBV29-1 to TRBJ1-1; perhaps TRBD1 as D (5 bases). The CDR3 has 11 amino acids. Trimming removed 6 bases from V and 8 bases from J, with 13 bases in between. Germline-derived CDR1 and CDR2 are SQVTM and ANQGSEA. Written as DNA, the CDR3 is TGCAGCGTCCTCGACAGACTAGAAGCTTTCTTT. Its protein is CSVLDRLEAFF.

This rearrangement joins TRBV4-3 to TRBJ2-1; 8 bases fit TRBD1. CDR1 LGHNA and CDR2 YSLEER come from the germline V gene. The length of the CDR3 is 15 residues. After removal of 1 base from V and 4 bases from J, the junction contained 3 bases not matched to a gene. The CDR3 DNA reads as TGCGCCAGCAGCCAAGTAACAGGGGGTTACAATGAGCAGTTCTTC. Its protein product is CASSQVTGGYNEQFF.

The chain is built from TRBV7-6 and TRBJ2-2; no clear D. V gave up 2 bases and J gave up 5 bases, with 6 bases separating them. Germline V CDR1 and CDR2: SGHVS, FNYEAQ. CDR3 size: 13 residues. As DNA, the CDR3 is TGTGCCAGCAGCTTATTCAGAACCGGGGAGCTGTTTTTT. Amino acid sequence: CASSLFRTGELFF.

This clonotype was picked up a small number of times. The chain employs TRBV6-2 or TRBV6-3 and TRBJ2-7, with TRBD2 matching 7 bases. Looked up from germline, CDR1 is MNHEY and CDR2 is SVGEGT. This CDR3 comprises 13 residues. V lost 2 bases to trimming and J lost 7 bases; unmatched junction nucleotides: 5. The CDR3 region is CASSYGLVLEQYV. The CDR3 nucleotides are TGTGCCAGCAGTTACGGACTAGTCTTGGAGCAGTACGTC.

This sequence joins TRBV6-6 and TRBJ2-2; D not resolved. This CDR3 is 13 amino acids long. The germline V gene has CDR1 MNHNY and CDR2 SVGAGI (reference sequence). V lost 6 bases, J lost 1 base, and 6 bases lay in between. The CDR3 DNA follows: TGTGCCAGCAGCCCTGTGAACACCGGGGAGCTGTTTTTT. This sequence encodes CASSPVNTGELFF.

V usage is TRBV29-1 and J usage is TRBJ2-1, with a possible D match to TRBD2 (5 bases). The CDR3 covers 12 residues. V was cut by 5 bases and J by 8 bases, with 13 bases left in between. CDR1 and CDR2 (germline): SQVTM, ANQGSEA. The CDR3 sequence is CSVPPHGDEQFF. CDR3 bases: TGCAGCGTTCCCCCCCACGGGGATGAGCAGTTCTTC.

The J gene is TRBJ2-5, the V gene TRBV30, with D possibly TRBD1 on 6 matching bases. The V end lost 4 bases, the J end lost 5 bases, and 17 bases lay between the germline ends. Germline-derived CDR1 and CDR2 are GTSNPN and SVGIG (reference sequence). This CDR3 contains 14 residues. CDR3: CAWTAGVGVETQYF. The CDR3 DNA follows: TGTGCCTGGACTGCAGGGGTAGGGGTGGAGACCCAGTACTTC.

The chain couples TRBV6-6 to TRBJ2-7; D possibly corresponds to TRBD1 (6 bases). This CDR3 has 13 amino acids. V lost 0 bases to trimming and J lost 6 bases, with 9 bases between them. The germline V gene has CDR1 MNHNY and CDR2 SVGAGI (reference sequence). The CDR3 loop is CASSYSRGGEQYV. The CDR3 bases are TGTGCCAGCAGTTACTCGAGAGGGGGCGAGCAGTACGTC.